The 24 T cell receptor beta chains presented below share a single source sample, sequenced in a study of blood T cell repertoires in COVID-19. The protocol was immunoSEQ multiplex PCR, while the TCRdb copy is restricted to in-frame clones and leaves out a portion. This sample has under 150,000 clones; around 80% occur once, and the top ten carry more than 2%. Sequenced material: PBMCs or T cells enriched from blood (not recorded which). Receptors originate from a man in his forties with acute COVID-19.

The chain is built from TRBV7-3 and TRBJ2-3; D is undetermined. V was clipped by 1 base and J by 1 base, with 9 bases between them. The CDR3 runs to 15 residues. The germline V gene encodes CDR1 SGHTA and CDR2 FQGTGA. The CDR3 sequence is CASSLRAEGTDTQYF. CDR3 nucleotides: TGTGCCAGCAGCTTAAGGGCTGAAGGCACAGATACGCAGTATTTT.

V usage is TRBV11-3 and J usage is TRBJ2-2, with 7 positions matching TRBD2. The CDR3 extends over 16 amino acids. After removal of 4 bases from V and 4 bases from J, the junction contained 9 bases not matched to a gene. Per the germline V gene, CDR1 is SGHNT and CDR2 is YENEEA. The DNA for the CDR3 is TGTGCCAGCAGCTCCCGAGGGACTATCTCCACCGGGGAGCTGTTTTTT. Translation: CASSSRGTISTGELFF.

This clone showed up just once. The genes are TRBV6-4 and TRBJ2-6; 8 bases agree with TRBD1. Germline loops: CDR1 MRHNA, CDR2 SNTAGT. J was trimmed by 1 base and V by 8 bases; bases with no gene match: 10. CDR3 length equals 17 residues. The CDR3 loop reads CASGPGTGPSGANVLTF. The DNA for the CDR3 is TGTGCCAGCGGACCCGGGACAGGCCCGTCTGGGGCCAACGTCCTGACTTTC.

This clone was detected only once. The V and J genes are TRBV10-3 and TRBJ2-5; 8 bases map to TRBD2. V shed 2 bases and J 2 bases; nucleotides not matched to a gene: 10. Germline V gene sequence: CDR1 ENHRY, CDR2 SYGVKD. The CDR3 has 17 residues. CDR3 region: CAISERERGPLQETQYF. The CDR3 DNA is TGTGCCATCAGTGAGAGGGAGCGGGGGCCGCTACAAGAGACCCAGTACTTC.

This chain connects TRBV7-9 to TRBJ1-2; 8 bases are shared with TRBD1. The CDR3 extends over 14 amino acids. The junction had 6 bases not matched to a gene; V was cut back by 3 bases and J by 6 bases. Germline CDR1 is SEHNR and CDR2 is FQNEAQ (reference sequence). The DNA for the CDR3 is TGTGCCAGCAGCTTTACAGGGGGAACTAATGGCTACACCTTC. It specifies CASSFTGGTNGYTF.

DNA of the CDR3: TGTGCCAGCAGCCCCCGGGACAGGTGCCCCTATAGCAATCAGCCCCAGCATTTT. Its translation is CASSPRDRCPYSNQPQHF. J is TRBJ1-5 and V is TRBV21-1; the tabulated D call, TRBD1, remains unverified against the DNA. TRBV21-1 is labeled a pseudogene. The CDR3 contains 18 residues.

A single count supports this clone. The V call is TRBV5-1, the J call TRBJ2-1; no reliable D call. This CDR3 has 14 residues. The V gene lost 0 bases and the J gene lost 6 bases, with 10 bases spanning the gap. CDR1 is SGHRS, CDR2 YFSETQ, per germline. The CDR3 is CASSLESLSNEQFF. The CDR3, as DNA: TGCGCCAGCAGCTTGGAGTCTCTGAGCAATGAGCAGTTCTTC. The whole variable domain, filled in from reference TRBV5-1 and TRBJ2-1, reads KAGVTQTPRYLIKTRGQQVTLSCSPISGHRSVSWYQQTPGQGLQFLFEYFSETQRNKGNFPGRFSGRQFSNSRSEMNVSTLELGDSALYLCASSLESLSNEQFFGPGTRLTVL.

The chain couples TRBV5-1 to TRBJ2-2; 8 bases agree with TRBD2. CDR3 length: 17 residues. Trimming cost V 0 bases and J 5 bases; bases outside gene matches: 9. The germline gives CDR1 SGHRS, CDR2 YFSETQ. This CDR3 reads CASSLGPLAGGTGELFF. CDR3 nucleotide sequence: TGCGCCAGCAGCTTGGGCCCCCTCGCGGGGGGTACCGGGGAGCTGTTTTTT.

The chain couples TRBV18 to TRBJ1-1; 7 positions match TRBD1. There are 15 residues in the CDR3. Looked up from germline, CDR1 is KGHSH and CDR2 is LQKENI. Losses at the gene ends were 3 bases for V and 0 bases for J; bases not matched to a gene: 4. This CDR3 is CASSPRTGLNTEAFF. The CDR3 coding sequence is TGTGCCAGCTCACCCCGGACAGGTTTGAACACTGAAGCTTTCTTT.

The chain combines TRBV5-1 with TRBJ1-1, with a tentative D call TRBD1 (6 bases). Germline V gene sequence: CDR1 SGHRS, CDR2 YFSETQ. V lost 2 bases, J lost 2 bases, and 7 bases lay in between. CDR3 length: 13 amino acids. The CDR3 DNA reads TGCGCCAGCAGCTTACAGGGTAACACTGAAGCTTTCTTT. Its protein product is CASSLQGNTEAFF.

The chain employs TRBV24-1 and TRBJ2-5, with 9 nucleotides matching TRBD1. The germline CDR1 and CDR2 sequences are KGHDR and SFDVKD. This CDR3 has 16 residues. The ends lost 3 bases at V and 4 bases at J; junction bases unmatched: 8. CDR3 coding DNA: TGTGCCACCAGTGATGATGGACAGGGGACCCCAGAGACCCAGTACTTC. Protein product: CATSDDGQGTPETQYF.

The chain carries TRBV6-5 and TRBJ2-1; 7 positions agree with TRBD1. Germline CDR1 and CDR2: MNHEY and SVGAGI. V was pared by 11 bases and J by 0 bases, with 7 bases of the junction left unmatched. The CDR3 sequence is 14 residues long. The CDR3 DNA sequence: TGTGCCTCCTCAGGGGGTTACTCCTACAATGAGCAGTTCTTC. Its translation: CASSGGYSYNEQFF.

This clone was observed once. Different DNA sequences within this sample yield the same CDR3. The V gene is TRBV7-9, the J gene TRBJ2-5; no reliable D call. In germline, CDR1 is SEHNR, CDR2 FQNEAQ (reference sequence). Trimming removed 5 bases from V and 2 bases from J, with 9 bases in between. The CDR3 is 13 amino acids. In nucleotides, the CDR3 is TGTGCCAGCAGCCGCGGTGGGCAAGAGACCCAGTACTTC. Its protein is CASSRGGQETQYF.

The chain uses TRBV28 and TRBJ1-2, with 7 bases aligning to TRBD1. Germline V gene sequence: CDR1 MDHEN, CDR2 SYDVKM. The CDR3 extends over 15 amino acids. After removal of 2 bases from V and 4 bases from J, the junction contained 7 bases not matched to a gene. The CDR3 nucleotides are TGTGCCAGCAGTTTAGGGGGCGGACAGGCCTATGGCTACACCTTC. Translating it yields CASSLGGGQAYGYTF.

The gene calls are TRBV15 and TRBJ1-1; D is unresolved. Germline loops: CDR1 LNHNV, CDR2 YYDKDF (reference sequence). CDR3 length equals 14 residues. V shed 0 bases and J shed 1 base, with 6 bases lying between them. CDR3 bases: TGTGCCACCAGCAGAGATAGACAGAACACTGAAGCTTTCTTT. Its protein is CATSRDRQNTEAFF.

The chain employs TRBV6-5 and TRBJ1-2; no clear D. CDR1 and CDR2 (germline): MNHEY, SVGAGI. V gave up 9 bases and J gave up 5 bases, with 19 bases separating them. The CDR3 sequence is 14 residues long. As DNA, the CDR3 is TGTGCCAGTTGGCTCTACCAATCGGGGTATGGCTACACCTTC. Translating gives CASWLYQSGYGYTF.

The J gene is TRBJ2-6, the V gene TRBV27; no reliable D call. V was cut by 6 bases and J by 0 bases, with 9 bases left in between. CDR3 length: 15 residues. Germline CDR1 and CDR2: MNHEY and SMNVEV (reference sequence). Here the CDR3 DNA reads TGTGCCAGCAGGTCAACAGCCTCTGGGGCCAACGTCCTGACTTTC. It codes for CASRSTASGANVLTF.

This clone was recorded many times. This chain links TRBV6-5 with TRBJ2-1; TRBD2 is a possible D gene (5 bases). The V gene lost 6 bases and the J gene lost 10 bases, with 16 bases spanning the gap. This CDR3 is built from 13 residues. CDR1 MNHEY and CDR2 SVGAGI come from the germline V gene. The DNA for the CDR3 is TGTGCCAGCAGACGCGGGCGCCTTGAGGAGCAGTTCTTC. Protein product: CASRRGRLEEQFF.

CDR3 DNA sequence: TGTGCCAGCAGCTCGACAGGGGGAGTCCTAGAGAGCTCCTACGAGCAGTACTTC. This encodes CASSSTGGVLESSYEQYF. V and J are TRBV7-8 and TRBJ2-7; 9 nucleotides align to TRBD1. Germline CDR1 SGHVS, CDR2 FQNEAQ. The CDR3 runs to 18 residues. V shed 4 bases and J 0 bases; nucleotides not matched to a gene: 13.

This chain joins TRBV24-1 and TRBJ2-1; D perhaps matches TRBD2 (6 bases). V was cut by 2 bases and J by 3 bases, with 10 bases left in between. Germline assignment: CDR1 KGHDR and CDR2 SFDVKD. There are 15 residues in the CDR3. The CDR3 protein is CATSDSGSGYNEQFF. In nucleotides, the CDR3 is TGTGCCACCAGTGATTCGGGTAGCGGCTACAATGAGCAGTTCTTC.

The chain has TRBV7-8 and TRBJ1-5, with TRBD1 matching over 11 bases. Germline V gives CDR1 SGHVS, CDR2 FQNEAQ. Trimming at V came to 4 bases and at J to 6 bases, leaving 11 bases not matched to a gene. This CDR3 region has 17 residues. CDR3 nucleotide sequence: TGTGCCAGCAGCTCCTTGAAGTTGGGACAGGGGGTTCAGCCCCAGCATTTT. It translates to CASSSLKLGQGVQPQHF.

This clone was counted between two and nine times. This rearrangement joins TRBV5-8 to TRBJ1-2; D remains unclear. Germline lookup yields CDR1 SGHTS and CDR2 YDEGEE. V was cut by 2 bases and J by 5 bases, with 7 bases left in between. CDR3 length: 12 residues. For the CDR3, the DNA is TGTGCCAGCAGCTTAGGAGCTTATGGCTACACCTTC. Protein sequence: CASSLGAYGYTF.

The rearrangement links TRBV5-1 to TRBJ1-2; 9 bases map to TRBD1. The ends lost 3 bases at V and 7 bases at J; junction bases unmatched: 7. This CDR3 contains 14 residues. Germline-derived CDR1 and CDR2 are SGHRS and YFSETQ. CDR3 region: CASSSRQGGSGYTF. CDR3 nucleotides: TGCGCCAGCAGCTCCCGACAGGGGGGAAGTGGCTACACCTTC.

The J gene is TRBJ1-1, the V gene TRBV6-1, with D unresolved. Trimming took 2 bases from V and 0 from J, leaving 10 bases between them. This CDR3 comprises 15 residues. Germline V gene data show CDR1 as MNHNS and CDR2 as SASEGT. In DNA form, the CDR3 reads TGTGCCAGCAGTGAATATCCGACAATGAACACTGAAGCTTTCTTT. It is translated as CASSEYPTMNTEAFF.